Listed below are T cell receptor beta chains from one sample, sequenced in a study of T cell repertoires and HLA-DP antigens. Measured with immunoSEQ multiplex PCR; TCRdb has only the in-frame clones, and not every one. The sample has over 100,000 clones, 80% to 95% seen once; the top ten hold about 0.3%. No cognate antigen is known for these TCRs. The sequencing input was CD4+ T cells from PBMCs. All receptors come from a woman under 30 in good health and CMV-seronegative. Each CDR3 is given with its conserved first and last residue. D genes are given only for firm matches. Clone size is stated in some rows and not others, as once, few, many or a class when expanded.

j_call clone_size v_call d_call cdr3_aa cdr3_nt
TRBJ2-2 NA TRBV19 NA CASTGWGELFF TGTGCCAGTACAGGGTGGGGGGAGCTGTTTTTT
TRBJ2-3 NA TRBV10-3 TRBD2 CAISERGVRDTQYF TGTGCCATCAGTGAGCGGGGGGTGAGAGATACGCAGTATTTT
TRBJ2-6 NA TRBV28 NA CASSLAGGFGANVLTF TGTGCCAGCAGTTTAGCTGGTGGTTTTGGGGCCAACGTCCTGACTTTC
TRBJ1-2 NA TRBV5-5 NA CASSWGSGVDYGYTF TGTGCCAGCAGCTGGGGTTCAGGGGTAGACTATGGCTACACCTTC
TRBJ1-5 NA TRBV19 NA CASSIRETISPPQHF TGTGCCAGTAGTATACGGGAGACAATCAGTCCGCCCCAGCATTTT
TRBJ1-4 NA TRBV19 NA CASSPQGWHEKLFF TGTGCCAGTAGTCCGCAGGGATGGCACGAAAAACTGTTTTTT
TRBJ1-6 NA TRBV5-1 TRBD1 CASSLWTGKVSPLHF TGCGCCAGCAGCTTGTGGACAGGCAAGGTTTCACCCCTCCACTTT
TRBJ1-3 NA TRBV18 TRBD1 CASSPVRGYSGNTIYF TGTGCCAGCTCACCAGTCAGGGGGTACTCTGGAAACACCATATATTTT
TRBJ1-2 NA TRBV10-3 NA CAISDGLMRYTF TGTGCCATCAGTGACGGCCTTATGCGCTACACCTTC
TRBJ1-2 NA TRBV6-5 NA CASSYTANYGYTF TGTGCCAGCAGTTACACAGCAAACTATGGCTACACCTTC
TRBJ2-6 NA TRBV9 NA CASSITGSGANVLTF TGTGCCAGCAGCATTACAGGGTCTGGGGCCAACGTCCTGACTTTC
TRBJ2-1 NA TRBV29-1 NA CSVLAGVSSYNEQFF TGCAGCGTCCTAGCAGGGGTGAGCTCCTACAATGAGCAGTTCTTC
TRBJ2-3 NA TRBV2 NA CASSEVLAGGVDTQYF TGTGCCAGCAGTGAAGTGTTAGCCGGGGGCGTAGATACGCAGTATTTT
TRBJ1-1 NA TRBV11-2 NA CASSLGLNTEAFF TGTGCCAGCAGCTTAGGTCTGAACACTGAAGCTTTCTTT
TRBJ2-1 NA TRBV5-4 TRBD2 CASSFLAGRVFF TGTGCCAGCAGCTTCTTAGCGGGAAGGGTGTTCTTC
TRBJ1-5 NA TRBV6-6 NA CASSDLGDQPQHF TGTGCCAGCAGTGATCTTGGAGATCAGCCCCAGCATTTT
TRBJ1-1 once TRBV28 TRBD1 CASSKIQGALNTEAFF TGTGCCAGCAGCAAGATACAGGGGGCCCTGAACACTGAAGCTTTCTTT
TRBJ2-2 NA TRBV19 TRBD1 CASRGRTGYANTGELFF TGTGCCAGTAGGGGTAGGACAGGCTACGCGAACACCGGGGAGCTGTTTTTT
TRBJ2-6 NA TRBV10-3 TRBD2 CAINSGLASVNSSGANVLTF TGTGCCATCAACTCTGGACTAGCGAGCGTCAACAGCTCTGGGGCCAACGTCCTGACTTTC
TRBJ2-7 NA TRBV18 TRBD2 CASSPRLAGGGSSYEQYF TGTGCCAGCTCACCACGACTAGCGGGAGGGGGGAGCTCCTACGAGCAGTACTTC
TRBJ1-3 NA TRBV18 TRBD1 CASSPYRGSGNTIYF TGTGCCAGCTCACCATACAGGGGTTCTGGAAACACCATATATTTT
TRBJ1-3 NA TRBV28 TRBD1 CASSFPDRAGNTIYF TGTGCCAGCAGTTTCCCCGACAGGGCTGGAAACACCATATATTTT
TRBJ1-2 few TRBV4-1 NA CASSQGSGGYGYTF TGCGCCAGCAGCCAAGGATCGGGGGGCTATGGCTACACCTTC
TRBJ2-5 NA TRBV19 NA CASSLLQGTETQYF TGTGCCAGTAGTCTCTTACAGGGAACCGAGACCCAGTACTTC
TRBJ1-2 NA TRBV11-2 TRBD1 CASSSYRTGSNYGYTF TGTGCCAGCAGCTCTTACCGGACAGGGTCTAACTATGGCTACACCTTC
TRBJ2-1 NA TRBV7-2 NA CASSLGRQSGDEQFF TGTGCCAGCAGCTTAGGTCGACAGTCCGGCGATGAGCAGTTCTTC
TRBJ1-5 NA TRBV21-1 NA CASSKEGHPMTQHF TGTGCCAGCAGCAAAGAGGGACACCCTATGACCCAGCATTTT
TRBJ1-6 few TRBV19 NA CASSMVQAYSPLHF TGTGCCAGTAGTATGGTACAGGCCTATTCACCCCTCCACTTT
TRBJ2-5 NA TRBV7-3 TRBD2 CASSQAGGRETQYF TGTGCCAGCAGTCAAGCGGGGGGGAGAGAGACCCAGTACTTC
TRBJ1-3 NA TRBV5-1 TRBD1 CASSLRPPGLSGTGSGNTIYF TGCGCCAGCAGCTTGCGACCCCCCGGATTATCCGGGACAGGGTCTGGAAACACCATATATTTT
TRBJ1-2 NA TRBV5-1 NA CASSLGPQRDYGYTF TGCGCCAGCAGCTTGGGCCCGCAAAGGGACTATGGCTACACCTTC
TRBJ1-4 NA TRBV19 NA CASSIGQSTNEKLFF TGTGCCAGTAGTATTGGACAGTCAACTAATGAAAAACTGTTTTTT
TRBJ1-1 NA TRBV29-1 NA CSVSTGRGTEAFF TGCAGCGTCAGTACAGGTAGGGGGACTGAAGCTTTCTTT
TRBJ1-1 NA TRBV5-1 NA CASSSRVGNTEAFF TGCGCCAGCAGCTCACGGGTCGGGAACACTGAAGCTTTCTTT
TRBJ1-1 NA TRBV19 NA CASSIGGATGTEAFF TGTGCCAGTAGTATAGGGGGGGCCACAGGTACTGAAGCTTTCTTT
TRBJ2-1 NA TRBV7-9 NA CASSLGNPNEQFF TGTGCCAGCAGCTTAGGAAACCCCAATGAGCAGTTCTTC
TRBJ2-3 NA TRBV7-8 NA CASSLVPDTQYF TGTGCCAGCAGCTTAGTTCCAGATACGCAGTATTTT
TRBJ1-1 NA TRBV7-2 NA CASSPGPTRSTEAFF TGTGCCAGCAGCCCAGGGCCCACCAGGAGCACTGAAGCTTTCTTT
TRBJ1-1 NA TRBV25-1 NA CATDGSGTEAFF TGTGCCACCGACGGGTCGGGGACTGAAGCTTTCTTT
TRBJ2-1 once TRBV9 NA CASTSGGVSYNEQFF TGTGCCAGCACCTCGGGTGGGGTCTCCTACAATGAGCAGTTCTTC
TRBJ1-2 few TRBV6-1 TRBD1 CASSEGAGGAYGYTF TGTGCCAGCAGTGAAGGCGCAGGGGGCGCCTATGGCTACACCTTC
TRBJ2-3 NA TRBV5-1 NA CASSWGAKALYTQYF TGCGCCAGCAGCTGGGGGGCGAAAGCCCTTTATACGCAGTATTTT
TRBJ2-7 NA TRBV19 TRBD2 CASSRQTSGAYEQYF TGTGCCAGTAGTAGACAGACTAGCGGTGCCTACGAGCAGTACTTC
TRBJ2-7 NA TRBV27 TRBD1 CASSSDRAPYEQYF TGTGCCAGCAGTTCCGACAGGGCGCCCTACGAGCAGTACTTC
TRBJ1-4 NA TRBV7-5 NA CARSLGGGLINEKLFF TGTGCCAGAAGCTTAGGGGGCGGGCTGATTAATGAAAAACTGTTTTTT